This is a list of T cell receptor beta chains from one sample in a study of somatic mutations in cytotoxic T cells in rheumatoid arthritis. Libraries were prepared by immunoSEQ multiplex PCR; TCRdb keeps only in-frame clonotypes and omits some of them. The data hold about 10,000 clones, with around 85% observed a single time. The sequenced sample was CD8+ T cells sorted from blood. The origin of the receptors is an adult with rheumatoid arthritis. Both conserved end residues are trimmed from each CDR3. A D gene is named only where the DNA matches it firmly.

j_gene	d_gene	v_gene	CDR3aa
TRBJ2-1	-	TRBV5-6	ASRLGMTPHNEQF
TRBJ2-7	TRBD1	TRBV29-1	SVVPYDRAYEQY
TRBJ1-2	-	TRBV6-5	ASSRPQGNYGYT
TRBJ1-1	-	TRBV5-5	ASSLRPAMGNTEAF
TRBJ2-7	-	TRBV5-1	ASSSPEAPTYEQY
TRBJ2-7	-	TRBV5-1	ASSLDRNYEQY
TRBJ2-3	TRBD2	TRBV4-1	ASSHPSHPSGGTDTQY
TRBJ2-3	-	TRBV19	ASSGTHASTDTQY
TRBJ1-2	-	TRBV19	ASSGGRAIGGYT
TRBJ2-1	TRBD2	TRBV28	ASSLEGGSGPYNEQF
TRBJ1-1	-	TRBV6-5	ASSQSNTEAF
TRBJ2-7	TRBD2	TRBV4-1	ASSQDVATSGSYEQY
TRBJ2-3	-	TRBV7-2	ASSGELRDPHTQY
TRBJ2-7	-	TRBV27	ASSFASEAYEQY
TRBJ2-7	-	TRBV4-1	ASSQADLFLTAQQY
TRBJ2-1	TRBD1	TRBV28	ASSFWDRGNEQF
TRBJ2-1	TRBD1	TRBV10-3	AIKQQGSSYNEQF
TRBJ1-2	TRBD1	TRBV5-8	ASSLARDREGDGYT
TRBJ1-2	-	TRBV11-2	ASSLDRGDGYT
TRBJ1-2	TRBD1	TRBV25-1	ASSELAGGTYGYT
TRBJ2-4	TRBD2	TRBV30	AWSPGLVINIQY
TRBJ1-5	-	TRBV4-1	ASSQEGGNQPQH
TRBJ2-7	-	TRBV7-9	ASSPRPLGQAEQY
TRBJ1-1	-	TRBV15	ATSRARKNTEAF
TRBJ1-5	-	TRBV27	ASSYDRFNQPQH
TRBJ1-1	-	TRBV27	ASSHGPPEGPEAF
TRBJ1-1	-	TRBV5-1	ASRLAGGGTEAF
TRBJ2-1	TRBD1	TRBV2	ASSDPGQGTYNEQF
TRBJ1-5	-	TRBV6-5	ASSFTDSSNQPQH
TRBJ1-1	TRBD1	TRBV15	ATSVRDSLNTEAF
TRBJ1-1	-	TRBV5-8	ASSLARVTYEAF
TRBJ1-1	-	TRBV19	ASRWRQGHTEAF
TRBJ1-1	-	TRBV4-1	ASSQLGNTEAF
TRBJ1-1	-	TRBV7-6	ASSPRDQRPEEAF
TRBJ1-2	-	TRBV7-9	ASSGPGGVYGYT
TRBJ2-7	-	TRBV6-5	ASSQTVLLSYEQY
TRBJ2-1	-	TRBV13	ASSSGSYNEQF
TRBJ1-1	TRBD1	TRBV7-9	ASRSGQNKNTEAF
TRBJ2-1	-	TRBV4-1	ASSPHSGSAEQF
TRBJ1-5	-	TRBV30	AWSAGGDQPQH
TRBJ2-3	-	TRBV4-1	ASSQDWGGRLSQDTQY
TRBJ2-7	TRBD2	TRBV19	ASSTGTSGSKDEQY
TRBJ2-1	-	TRBV2	ASEDNEQF
TRBJ2-1	TRBD2	TRBV19	ASSWSGGADEQF
TRBJ1-1	-	TRBV2	ASSEGLETHTEAF
TRBJ2-7	-	TRBV7-2	ASSLFQGSQFEQY
TRBJ2-3	TRBD2	TRBV2	ASSGSGDSTDTQY
TRBJ1-4	-	TRBV30	AWKLDEKLF
TRBJ1-5	-	TRBV19	ASSWAYSNQPQH
TRBJ2-1	-	TRBV4-2	ASSQGADEQF
TRBJ1-5	-	TRBV6-6	ASSLGQGLNQPQH